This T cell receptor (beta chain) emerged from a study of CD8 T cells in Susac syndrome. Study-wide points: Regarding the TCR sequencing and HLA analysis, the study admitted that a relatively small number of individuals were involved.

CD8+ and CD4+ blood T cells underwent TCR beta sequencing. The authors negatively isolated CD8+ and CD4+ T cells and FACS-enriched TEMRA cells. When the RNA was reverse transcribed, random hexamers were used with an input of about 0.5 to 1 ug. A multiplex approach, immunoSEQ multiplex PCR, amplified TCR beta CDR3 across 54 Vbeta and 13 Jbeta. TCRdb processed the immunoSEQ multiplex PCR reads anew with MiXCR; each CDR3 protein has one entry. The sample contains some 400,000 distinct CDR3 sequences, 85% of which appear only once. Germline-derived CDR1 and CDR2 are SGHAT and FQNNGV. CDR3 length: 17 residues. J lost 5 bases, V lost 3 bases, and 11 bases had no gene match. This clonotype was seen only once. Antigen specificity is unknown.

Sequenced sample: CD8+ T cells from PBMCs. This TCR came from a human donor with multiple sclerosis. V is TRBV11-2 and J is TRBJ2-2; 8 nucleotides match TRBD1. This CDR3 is CASSLAGGFSITGELFF. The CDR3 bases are TGTGCCAGCAGCTTGGCAGGGGGCTTTTCAATAACCGGGGAGCTGTTTTTT. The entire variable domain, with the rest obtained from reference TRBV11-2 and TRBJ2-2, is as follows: EAGVAQSPRYKIIEKRQSVAFWCNPISGHATLYWYQQILGQGPKLLIQFQNNGVVDDSQLPKDRFSAERLKGVDSTLKIQPAKLEDSAVYLCASSLAGGFSITGELFFGEGSRLTVL.